This T cell receptor beta chain was recovered during a study of blood T cells in healthy people across ages. The CDR3 totals 16 residues. Germline CDR1 is DFQATT and CDR2 is SNEGSKA (reference sequence). V lost 3 bases to trimming and J lost 3 bases, with 21 bases between them. A second roughly 7 to 12 cycle PCR used barcoded and J-beta primers. MiXCR, applied by TCRdb to the 5' RACE reads, yields one record per CDR3 protein. The sample has over 550,000 distinct CDR3 sequences, 25% to 30% seen once. This clonotype has ten or more counts. This chain connects TRBV20-1 to TRBJ2-7; D ambiguous. Sequencing input: blood. The sequence was collected from a woman at least 80 years old in good health. In nucleotides, the CDR3 is TGCAGTGCTAGGGGTCACGGCGGTAGAAACGGCTACGAGCAGTACTTC. This translates into CSARGHGGRNGYEQYF.